The present T cell receptor beta chain was sequenced within a study of blood T cell repertoires in COVID-19. Across the whole study: PBMCs, B-cell-depleted T cells, or T cells provided the cDNA or gDNA that made up the material.

Authors' data handling: Estimation of nucleated cell counts was performed using reference gene primer amplification. The table came from immunoSEQ multiplex PCR; TCRdb's copy has only in-frame clones and leaves some out. That table is the source of V, J and clone size, and D and trimming were worked out from the DNA. The data contain about 230,000 clones, around 89% of them singletons. Sequencing input: PBMCs or T cells enriched from blood (not recorded which). The clonotype comes from a woman aged 40-49 years with acute COVID-19.

The CDR3 loop is CASSYLGQGNSPLHF. The CDR3 DNA sequence: TGTGCCAGCAGTTACCTAGGACAGGGGAATTCACCCCTCCACTTT. The chain has TRBV6-5 and TRBJ1-6; 9 bases agree with TRBD1. Germline lookup yields CDR1 MNHEY and CDR2 SVGAGI. The CDR3 is 15 amino acids. The V and J ends lost 2 bases and 7 bases, in that order; junction bases with no gene match: 3.